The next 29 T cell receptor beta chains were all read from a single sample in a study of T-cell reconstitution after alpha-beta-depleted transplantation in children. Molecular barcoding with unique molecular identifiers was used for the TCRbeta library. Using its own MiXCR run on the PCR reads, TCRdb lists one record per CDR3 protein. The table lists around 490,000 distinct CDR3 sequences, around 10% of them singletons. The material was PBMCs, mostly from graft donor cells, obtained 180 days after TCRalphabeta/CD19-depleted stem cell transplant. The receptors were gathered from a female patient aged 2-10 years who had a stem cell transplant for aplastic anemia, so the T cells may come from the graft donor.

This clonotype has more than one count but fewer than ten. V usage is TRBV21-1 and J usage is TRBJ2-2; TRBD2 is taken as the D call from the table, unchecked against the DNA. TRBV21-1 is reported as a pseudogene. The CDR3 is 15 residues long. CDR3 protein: CASSNGGSDTGELFF. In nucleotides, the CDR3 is TGTGCCAGCAGCAACGGAGGAAGCGACACCGGGGAGCTGTTTTTT.

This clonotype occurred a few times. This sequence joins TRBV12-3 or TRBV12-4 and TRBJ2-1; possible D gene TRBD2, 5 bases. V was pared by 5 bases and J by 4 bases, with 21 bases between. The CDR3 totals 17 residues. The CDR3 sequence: CASSPTRFGEIYNEQFF. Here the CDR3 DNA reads TGTGCCAGCAGTCCAACTAGGTTTGGGGAGATATACAATGAGCAGTTCTTC.

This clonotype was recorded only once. The CDR3 DNA is TGTGCCAGTAGTATGGGCGGGACAGTTAATCAGCCCCAGCATTTT. Encoded protein: CASSMGGTVNQPQHF. This rearrangement joins TRBV19 to TRBJ1-5; 7 bases are shared with TRBD1. The CDR3 consists of 15 residues. After removal of 3 bases from V and 4 bases from J, the junction contained 6 bases not matched to a gene. From germline, CDR1 is LNHDA and CDR2 SQIVND (reference sequence).

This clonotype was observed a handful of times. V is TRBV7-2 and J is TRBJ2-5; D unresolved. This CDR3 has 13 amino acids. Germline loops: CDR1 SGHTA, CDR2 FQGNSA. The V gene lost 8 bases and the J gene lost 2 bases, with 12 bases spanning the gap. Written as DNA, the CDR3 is TGTGCCAGCGGGCTCCGTTGGCAAGAGACCCAGTACTTC. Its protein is CASGLRWQETQYF.

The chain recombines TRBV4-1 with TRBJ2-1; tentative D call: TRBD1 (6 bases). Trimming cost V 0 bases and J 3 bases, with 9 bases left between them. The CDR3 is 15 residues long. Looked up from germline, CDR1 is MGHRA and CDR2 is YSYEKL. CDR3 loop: CASSQDWGLYNEQFF. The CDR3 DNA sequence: TGCGCCAGCAGCCAAGATTGGGGGCTCTACAATGAGCAGTTCTTC.

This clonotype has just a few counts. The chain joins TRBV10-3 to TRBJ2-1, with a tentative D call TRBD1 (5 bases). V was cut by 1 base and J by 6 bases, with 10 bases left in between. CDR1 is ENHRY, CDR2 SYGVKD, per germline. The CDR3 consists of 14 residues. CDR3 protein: CAISEWSQGNEQFF. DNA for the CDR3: TGTGCCATCAGTGAGTGGTCCCAGGGCAATGAGCAGTTCTTC.

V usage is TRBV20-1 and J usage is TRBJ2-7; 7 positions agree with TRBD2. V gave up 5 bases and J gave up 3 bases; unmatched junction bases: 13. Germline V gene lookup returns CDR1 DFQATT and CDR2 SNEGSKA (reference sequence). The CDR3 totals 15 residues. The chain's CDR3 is CSAPLPAGPLYEQYF. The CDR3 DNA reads TGCAGTGCTCCCCTCCCAGCGGGACCCCTCTACGAGCAGTACTTC.

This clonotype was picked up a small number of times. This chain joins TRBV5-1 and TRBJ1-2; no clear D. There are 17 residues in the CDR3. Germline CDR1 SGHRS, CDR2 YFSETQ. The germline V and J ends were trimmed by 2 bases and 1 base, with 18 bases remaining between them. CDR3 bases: TGCGCCAGCAGCTTTAGGCCCTTCACAGAGGGTAACTATGGCTACACCTTC. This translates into CASSFRPFTEGNYGYTF.

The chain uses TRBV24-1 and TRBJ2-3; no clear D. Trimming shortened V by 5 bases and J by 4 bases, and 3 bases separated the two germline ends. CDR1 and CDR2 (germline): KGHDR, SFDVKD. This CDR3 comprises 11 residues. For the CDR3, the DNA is TGTGCCACCAGTGCCGCAGATACGCAGTATTTT. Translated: CATSAADTQYF.

CDR3 region: CASKREWHTDTQYF. For the CDR3, the DNA is TGCGCCAGCAAGCGGGAGTGGCACACAGATACGCAGTATTTT. The chain uses TRBV5-1 and TRBJ2-3; 8 nucleotides line up with TRBD2. The CDR3 has 14 residues. V lost 6 bases and J lost 2; bases outside the gene matches: 5. Per germline, CDR1 SGHRS and CDR2 YFSETQ.

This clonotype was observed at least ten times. The CDR3 loop reads CASSQADRDYGYTF. The CDR3 region has the DNA TGTGCCAGCAGCCAAGCGGACAGGGATTATGGCTACACCTTC. The rearrangement links TRBV14 to TRBJ1-2; 8 bases align to TRBD1. Germline trimming cut 1 base from V and 5 bases from J; bases unmatched to any gene: 3. Germline V CDR1 and CDR2: SGHDN, FVKESK. The CDR3 extends over 14 amino acids.

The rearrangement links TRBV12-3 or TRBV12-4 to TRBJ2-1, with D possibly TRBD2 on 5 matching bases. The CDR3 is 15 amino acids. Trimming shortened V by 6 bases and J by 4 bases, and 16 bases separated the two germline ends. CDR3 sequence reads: CASRTRGLRYNEQFF. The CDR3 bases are TGTGCCAGCAGGACCCGGGGTTTGAGGTACAATGAGCAGTTCTTC.

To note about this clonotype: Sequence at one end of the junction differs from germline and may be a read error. The CDR3 loop is CAISLTSGTTDTQYF. The CDR3 bases are TGTGCCATCAGCTTGACTAGCGGGACCACAGATACGCAGTATTTT. This chain connects TRBV7-8 to TRBJ2-3; 11 nucleotides agree with TRBD2. This CDR3 is built from 15 residues. Germline CDR1 and CDR2: SGHVS and FQNEAQ. The full variable domain, its missing parts supplied by reference TRBV7-8 and TRBJ2-3, is GAGVSQSPRYKVAKRGQDVALRCDPISGHVSLFWYQQALGQGPEFLTYFQNEAQLDKSGLPSDRFFAERPEGSVSTLKIQRTQQEDSAVYLCAISLTSGTTDTQYFGPGTRLTVL.

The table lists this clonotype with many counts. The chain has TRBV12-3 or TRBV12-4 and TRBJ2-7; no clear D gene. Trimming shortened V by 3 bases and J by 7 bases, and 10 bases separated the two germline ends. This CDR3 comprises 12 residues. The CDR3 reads CASSFTRREQYV. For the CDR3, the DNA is TGTGCCAGCAGTTTTACCAGACGAGAGCAGTACGTC.

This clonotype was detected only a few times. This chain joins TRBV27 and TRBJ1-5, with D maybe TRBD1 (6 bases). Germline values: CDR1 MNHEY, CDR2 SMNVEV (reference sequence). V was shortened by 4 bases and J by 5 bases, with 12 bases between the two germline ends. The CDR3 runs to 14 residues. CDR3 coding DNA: TGTGCCAGCAGTTCCAGGGGTTCGGATCAGCCCCAGCATTTT. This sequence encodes CASSSRGSDQPQHF.

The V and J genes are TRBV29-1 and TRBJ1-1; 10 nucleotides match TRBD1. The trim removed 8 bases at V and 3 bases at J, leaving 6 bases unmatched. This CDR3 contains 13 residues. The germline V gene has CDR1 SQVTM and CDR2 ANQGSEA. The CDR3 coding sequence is TGCAGCACAACCGGGACAGGGGACACTGAAGCTTTCTTT. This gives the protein CSTTGTGDTEAFF.

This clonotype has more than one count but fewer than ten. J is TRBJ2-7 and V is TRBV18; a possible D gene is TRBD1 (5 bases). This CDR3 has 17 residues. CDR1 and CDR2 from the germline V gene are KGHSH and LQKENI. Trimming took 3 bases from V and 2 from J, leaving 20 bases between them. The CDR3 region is CASSPLTEGEFTYEQYV. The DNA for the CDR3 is TGTGCCAGCTCACCTCTGACAGAAGGTGAATTCACCTACGAGCAGTACGTC.

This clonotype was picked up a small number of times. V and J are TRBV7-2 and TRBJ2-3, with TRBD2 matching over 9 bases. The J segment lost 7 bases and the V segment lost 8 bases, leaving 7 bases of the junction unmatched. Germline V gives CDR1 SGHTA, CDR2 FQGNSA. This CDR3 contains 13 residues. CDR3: CASGGGALNTQYF. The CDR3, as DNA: TGTGCCAGCGGCGGGGGGGCACTAAATACGCAGTATTTT.

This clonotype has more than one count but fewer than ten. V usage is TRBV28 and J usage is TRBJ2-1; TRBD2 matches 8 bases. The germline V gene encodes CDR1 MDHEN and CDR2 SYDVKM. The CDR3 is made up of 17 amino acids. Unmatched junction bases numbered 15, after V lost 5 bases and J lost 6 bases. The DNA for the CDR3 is TGTGCCAGCAGTGCACTAGCGGACGTCGAAGCCCTCAATGAGCAGTTCTTC. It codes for CASSALADVEALNEQFF.

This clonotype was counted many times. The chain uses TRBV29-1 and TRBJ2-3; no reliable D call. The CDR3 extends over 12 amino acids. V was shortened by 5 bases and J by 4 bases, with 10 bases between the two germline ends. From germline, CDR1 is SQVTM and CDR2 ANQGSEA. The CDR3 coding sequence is TGCAGCGTTACCCTAGAGCCAGATACGCAGTATTTT. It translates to CSVTLEPDTQYF.

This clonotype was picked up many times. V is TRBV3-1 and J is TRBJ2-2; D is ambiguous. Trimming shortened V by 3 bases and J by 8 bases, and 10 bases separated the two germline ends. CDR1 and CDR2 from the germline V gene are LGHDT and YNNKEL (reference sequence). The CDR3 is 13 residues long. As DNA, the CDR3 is TGTGCCAGCAGCCAGAGACCGTTAGGGGAGCTGTTTTTT. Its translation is CASSQRPLGELFF.

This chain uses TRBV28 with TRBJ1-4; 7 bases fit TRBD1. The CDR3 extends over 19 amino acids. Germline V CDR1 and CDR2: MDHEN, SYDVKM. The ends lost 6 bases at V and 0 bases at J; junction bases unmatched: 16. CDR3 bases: TGTGCCAGCAGAGATGGGCGACAGGGCCCCAGGGCAACTAATGAAAAACTGTTTTTT. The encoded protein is CASRDGRQGPRATNEKLFF.

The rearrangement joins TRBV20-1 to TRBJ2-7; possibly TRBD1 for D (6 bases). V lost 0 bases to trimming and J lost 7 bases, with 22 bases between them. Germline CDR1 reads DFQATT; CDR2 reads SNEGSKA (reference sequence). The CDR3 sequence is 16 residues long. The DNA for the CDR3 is TGCAGTGCTAGAGAGGACCGAGGGACGGCTACAGGGGAGCAGTACTTC. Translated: CSAREDRGTATGEQYF.

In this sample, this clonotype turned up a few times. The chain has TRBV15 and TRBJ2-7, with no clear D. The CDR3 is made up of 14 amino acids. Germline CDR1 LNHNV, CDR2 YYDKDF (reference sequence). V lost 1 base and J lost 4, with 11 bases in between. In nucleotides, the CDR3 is TGTGCCACCAGCAGAGCGTCGTTTGAGTACGAGCAGTACTTC. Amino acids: CATSRASFEYEQYF. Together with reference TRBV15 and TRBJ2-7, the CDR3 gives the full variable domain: DAMVIQNPRYQVTQFGKPVTLSCSQTLNHNVMYWYQQKSSQAPKLLFHYYDKDFNNEADTPDNFQSRRPNTSFCFLDIRSPGLGDTAMYLCATSRASFEYEQYFGPGTRLTVT.

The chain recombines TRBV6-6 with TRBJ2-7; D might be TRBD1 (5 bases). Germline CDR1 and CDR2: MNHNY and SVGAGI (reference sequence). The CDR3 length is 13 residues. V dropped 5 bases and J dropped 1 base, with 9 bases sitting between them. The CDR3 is CASSRTNSYEQYF. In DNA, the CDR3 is TGTGCCAGCAGTAGGACAAATTCCTACGAGCAGTACTTC.

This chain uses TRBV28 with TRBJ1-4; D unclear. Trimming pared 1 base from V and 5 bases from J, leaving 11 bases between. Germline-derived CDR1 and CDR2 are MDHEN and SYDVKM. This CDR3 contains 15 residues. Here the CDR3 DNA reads TGTGCCAGCAGTTTATTAGAGAGGGCCAATGAAAAACTGTTTTTT. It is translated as CASSLLERANEKLFF.

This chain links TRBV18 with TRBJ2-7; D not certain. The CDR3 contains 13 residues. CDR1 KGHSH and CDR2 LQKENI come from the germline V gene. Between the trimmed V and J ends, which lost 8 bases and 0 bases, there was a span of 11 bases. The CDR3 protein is CASGDSPSYEQYF. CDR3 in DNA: TGTGCCAGCGGTGACTCCCCCTCCTACGAGCAGTACTTC.

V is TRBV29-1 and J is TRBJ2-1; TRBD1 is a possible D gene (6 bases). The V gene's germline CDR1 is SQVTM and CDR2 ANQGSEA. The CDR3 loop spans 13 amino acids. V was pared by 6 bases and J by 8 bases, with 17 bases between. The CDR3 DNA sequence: TGCAGCGTCACCCTCGGACAGAAGGATGAGCAGTTCTTC. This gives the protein CSVTLGQKDEQFF.

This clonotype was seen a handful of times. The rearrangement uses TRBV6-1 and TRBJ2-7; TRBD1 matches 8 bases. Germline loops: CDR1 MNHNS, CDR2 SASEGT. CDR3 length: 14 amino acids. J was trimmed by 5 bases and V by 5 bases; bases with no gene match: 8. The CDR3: CASSNPDRENEQYV. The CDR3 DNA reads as TGTGCCAGCAGTAATCCGGACAGGGAGAACGAGCAGTACGTC.